The 25 T cell receptor beta chains presented below share a single source sample, sequenced in a study of blood T cell repertoires in COVID-19. Produced via immunoSEQ multiplex PCR; TCRdb's table is partial and in-frame only. The repertoire has about 260,000 clones, about 90% of them found once; the top ten carry over 3.5%. Sequenced: peripheral blood. All receptors come from a woman between 40 and 50 years old with acute or convalescent COVID-19.

The chain uses TRBV6-6 and TRBJ1-2, with D possibly matching TRBD1 (5 bases). The germline V gene encodes CDR1 MNHNY and CDR2 SVGAGI (reference sequence). The germline V and J ends were trimmed by 4 bases and 8 bases, with 14 bases remaining between them. The CDR3 consists of 13 residues. CDR3 in DNA: TGTGCCAGCAGTTTATCCGGGACTGGAGGCTACACCTTC. Protein: CASSLSGTGGYTF.

The chain joins TRBV4-1 to TRBJ1-5; 9 nucleotides align to TRBD1. The CDR3 has 16 amino acids. The germline V gene encodes CDR1 MGHRA and CDR2 YSYEKL. Trimming removed 3 bases from V and 9 bases from J; junction bases left unmatched: 12. CDR3 residues: CASSQTGDRARMPQHF. In DNA form, the CDR3 reads TGCGCCAGCAGCCAGACCGGGGACAGGGCGAGAATGCCCCAGCATTTT.

V is TRBV30 and J is TRBJ1-1; 12 bases fit TRBD1. J was trimmed by 4 bases and V by 2 bases; bases with no gene match: 14. The germline gives CDR1 GTSNPN, CDR2 SVGIG (reference sequence). This CDR3 comprises 18 residues. The CDR3 spells CAWSSDFGTGGYRTEAFF. The CDR3 DNA reads as TGTGCCTGGAGTTCAGATTTCGGGACAGGGGGCTATCGCACTGAAGCTTTCTTT. Based on the CDR3 plus reference TRBV30 and TRBJ1-1, the full variable domain is SQTIHQWPATLVQPVGSPLSLECTVEGTSNPNLYWYRQAAGRGLQLLFYSVGIGQISSEVPQNLSASRPQDRQFILSSKKLLLSDSGFYLCAWSSDFGTGGYRTEAFFGQGTRLTVV.

The chain carries TRBV5-4 and TRBJ2-5; 7 bases are a match to TRBD2. This CDR3 comprises 13 residues. J lost 4 bases, V lost 4 bases, and 4 bases had no gene match. Germline CDR1 and CDR2: SGHNT and YYREEE (reference sequence). CDR3 nucleotide sequence: TGTGCCAGCAGCGAGTGGGGGGGAGAGACCCAGTACTTC. It translates to CASSEWGGETQYF.

This clone was counted a few times. The CDR3 region has the DNA TGTGCCTGGAGTAAAACATCATACGAGCAGTACGTC. It encodes CAWSKTSYEQYV. This chain joins TRBV30 and TRBJ2-7; no clear D gene. The germline V and J ends were trimmed by 2 bases and 4 bases, with 9 bases remaining between them. This CDR3 is 12 amino acids long. Germline values: CDR1 GTSNPN, CDR2 SVGIG (reference sequence).

The gene calls are TRBV5-1 and TRBJ1-2, with TRBD1 as a possible D gene (6 bases). Trimming pared 4 bases from V and 2 bases from J, leaving 12 bases between. The CDR3 extends over 14 amino acids. Germline lookup yields CDR1 SGHRS and CDR2 YFSETQ. CDR3 nucleotide sequence: TGCGCCAGCAGCAGGGACATACCCAACTATGGCTACACCTTC. Its translation is CASSRDIPNYGYTF.

V gene TRBV29-1 combines with J gene TRBJ1-1; the D gene is possibly TRBD1 (5 bases). This CDR3 spans 16 amino acids. Germline V gene sequence: CDR1 SQVTM, CDR2 ANQGSEA. V dropped 7 bases and J dropped 3 bases, with 24 bases sitting between them. This chain's CDR3 is CSAPNWGLGQDTEAFF. For the CDR3, the DNA is TGCAGCGCTCCCAACTGGGGCCTGGGGCAGGACACTGAAGCTTTCTTT.

The J gene is TRBJ2-3, the V gene TRBV7-2; no clear D gene. Germline lookup yields CDR1 SGHTA and CDR2 FQGNSA. Trimming cost V 3 bases and J 6 bases, with 13 bases left between them. The CDR3 is made up of 14 amino acids. CDR3 DNA sequence: TGTGCCAGCAGCTTTATGCAGTCCCCCGATACGCAGTATTTT. Its protein product is CASSFMQSPDTQYF. The variable domain in full, completed from reference TRBV7-2 and TRBJ2-3, reads GAGVSQSPSNKVTEKGKDVELRCDPISGHTALYWYRQSLGQGLEFLIYFQGNSAPDKSGLPSDRFSAERTGGSVSTLTIQRTQQEDSAVYLCASSFMQSPDTQYFGPGTRLTVL.

The rearrangement uses TRBV18 and TRBJ1-2; D is perhaps TRBD1 (6 bases). CDR3 length equals 13 residues. V was pared by 0 bases and J by 14 bases, with 16 bases between. Germline V gene lookup returns CDR1 KGHSH and CDR2 LQKENI. The CDR3 nucleotides read TGTGCCAGCTCACCACCGGGACAAAAAAGGCGGACCTTC. Its protein is CASSPPGQKRRTF.

The V gene is TRBV6-5, the J gene TRBJ1-4, with TRBD1 matching over 7 bases. Per the germline V gene, CDR1 is MNHEY and CDR2 is SVGAGI. The CDR3 is made up of 14 amino acids. Trimming took 2 bases from V and 8 from J; bases not matched to a gene: 5. The CDR3 reads CASSYRGGREKLFF. The DNA of the CDR3 is TGTGCCAGCAGTTACAGAGGGGGCAGGGAAAAACTGTTTTTT.

The CDR3 is CASSEARSGGFQETQYF. The CDR3 DNA follows: TGTGCCAGCAGTGAAGCTAGGAGCGGGGGGTTCCAAGAGACCCAGTACTTC. V is TRBV6-1 and J is TRBJ2-5; TRBD2 matches at 9 bases. Per the germline V gene, CDR1 is MNHNS and CDR2 is SASEGT. There are 17 residues in the CDR3. J lost 1 base, V lost 0 bases, and 6 bases had no gene match.

The rearrangement links TRBV4-1 to TRBJ1-1; 9 nucleotides line up with TRBD1. The CDR3 totals 18 residues. The trim removed 2 bases at V and 0 bases at J, leaving 10 bases unmatched. CDR1 and CDR2 from the germline V gene are MGHRA and YSYEKL. The CDR3 sequence: CASSQFGTGWGMNTEAFF. CDR3 DNA sequence: TGCGCCAGCAGCCAATTCGGGACAGGGTGGGGGATGAACACTGAAGCTTTCTTT.

CDR3 sequence (DNA): TGTGCCAGCAGCCAGTGGGAGACAGGGTCGGAAGAGACCCAGTACTTC. Translation gives CASSQWETGSEETQYF. The chain uses TRBV3-1 (or the pseudogene TRBV3-2) and TRBJ2-5; 7 bases fit TRBD1. J was trimmed by 3 bases and V by 3 bases; bases with no gene match: 10. From germline, CDR1 is LGHDT and CDR2 YNNKEL (reference sequence). The CDR3 contains 16 residues.

On this clone itself: This sample includes further DNA sequences coding for the same CDR3. The chain recombines TRBV30 with TRBJ1-1, with unresolved D. CDR1 GTSNPN and CDR2 SVGIG come from the germline V gene (reference sequence). There are 13 residues in the CDR3. V lost 0 bases and J 5 bases, leaving 10 bases between the germline ends. In DNA, the CDR3 is TGTGCCTGGAGTGTTACGGGCGGGACTGAAGCTTTCTTT. It yields the protein CAWSVTGGTEAFF.

The chain combines TRBV7-4 with TRBJ2-2, with D tentatively TRBD2 (5 bases). Germline V lookup: CDR1 SGHVT, CDR2 SQSDAQ. Trimming removed 1 base at V and 0 bases at J, with 12 bases between. The CDR3 spans 17 residues. The CDR3 DNA is TGTGCCAGCAGCTTAGGTCCGGGGAACGCGAACACCGGGGAGCTGTTTTTT. The encoded protein is CASSLGPGNANTGELFF.

Here the CDR3 reads CASSYRGGNYEQYV. The CDR3 region has the DNA TGTGCCAGCAGTTACAGGGGGGGGAATTACGAGCAGTACGTC. The chain combines TRBV6-6 with TRBJ2-7, with a weak D call TRBD2 (7 bases). V dropped 2 bases and J dropped 4 bases, with 12 bases sitting between them. This CDR3 has 14 amino acids. CDR1 and CDR2 from the germline V gene are MNHNY and SVGAGI (reference sequence).

The chain's CDR3 is CASSQGAGNYGYTF. The CDR3 nucleotides read TGTGCCAGTAGCCAGGGGGCTGGTAACTATGGCTACACCTTC. The rearrangement uses TRBV19 and TRBJ1-2, with 8 bases aligning to TRBD1. This CDR3 is 14 amino acids long. Unmatched junction bases numbered 4, after V lost 6 bases and J lost 1 base. Looked up from germline, CDR1 is LNHDA and CDR2 is SQIVND (reference sequence). Full variable domain (rest looked up from reference TRBV19 and TRBJ1-2): DGGITQSPKYLFRKEGQNVTLSCEQNLNHDAMYWYRQDPGQGLRLIYYSQIVNDFQKGDIAEGYSVSREKKESFPLTVTSAQKNPTAFYLCASSQGAGNYGYTFGSGTRLTVV.

The chain carries TRBV6-6 and TRBJ1-5; D is perhaps TRBD1 (6 bases). CDR3 length equals 16 residues. Germline V gene lookup returns CDR1 MNHNY and CDR2 SVGAGI (reference sequence). Between the trimmed V and J ends, which lost 7 bases and 7 bases, there was a span of 23 bases. Written as DNA, the CDR3 is TGTGCCAGCAAAAACCCCAGGGAGGGGGAAAGGCAGCCCCAGCATTTT. It codes for CASKNPREGERQPQHF.

The chain is built from TRBV11-2 and TRBJ1-2; D unclear. The CDR3 covers 12 residues. CDR1 SGHAT and CDR2 FQNNGV come from the germline V gene. V was shortened by 3 bases and J by 5 bases, with 7 bases between the two germline ends. CDR3 bases: TGTGCCAGCAGCTTGGGGAGGTATGGCTACACCTTC. Protein sequence: CASSLGRYGYTF.

This clone has a single count. The chain has TRBV2 and TRBJ1-2; D is unresolved. CDR1 is SNHLY, CDR2 FYNNEI, per germline. This CDR3 is built from 14 residues. The V end lost 3 bases, the J end lost 0 bases, and 8 bases lay between the germline ends. The CDR3 reads CASSDLQTNYGYTF. CDR3 coding DNA: TGTGCCAGCAGTGATTTACAGACTAACTATGGCTACACCTTC.

This chain connects TRBV4-1 to TRBJ2-2; weak D call: TRBD2 (5 bases). V lost 0 bases, J lost 5 bases, and 13 bases lay in between. The germline CDR1 and CDR2 sequences are MGHRA and YSYEKL. The CDR3 consists of 16 residues. The CDR3 DNA is TGCGCCAGCAGCCAAGATTGGAGGTCAGGAACCGGGGAGCTGTTTTTT. As protein: CASSQDWRSGTGELFF.

The chain combines TRBV15 with TRBJ1-4, with D possibly TRBD1 on 5 matching bases. Germline lookup yields CDR1 LNHNV and CDR2 YYDKDF (reference sequence). The CDR3 has 15 amino acids. Trimming took 2 bases from V and 4 from J, leaving 11 bases between them. CDR3 sequence: CATSRTRQSNEKLFF. CDR3 nucleotide sequence: TGTGCCACCAGCAGAACCCGACAGAGTAATGAAAAACTGTTTTTT.

To note about this clone: Germline and junction disagree at one end, which may indicate a read error. The chain recombines TRBV9 with TRBJ1-1; 9 bases match TRBD1. CDR1 and CDR2 from the germline V gene are SGDLS and YYNGEE. The CDR3 covers 17 residues. CDR3 bases: TGTGCCAGCAGCGTAGCCGTCGGGACAGGGCTGAACGCTGAAGCTTTCTTT. Protein sequence: CASSVAVGTGLNAEAFF.

This chain joins TRBV27 and TRBJ1-1, with a weak D call TRBD1 (6 bases). Trimming took 3 bases from V and 7 from J, leaving 12 bases between them. Germline V gene data show CDR1 as MNHEY and CDR2 as SMNVEV (reference sequence). This CDR3 has 13 residues. The CDR3 sequence is CASSFTGIDEAFF. CDR3 nucleotides: TGTGCCAGCAGTTTTACAGGGATCGATGAAGCTTTCTTT.

This rearrangement joins TRBV11-2 to TRBJ1-5; no clear D. V lost 3 bases and J lost 5, with 8 bases in between. Germline CDR1 SGHAT, CDR2 FQNNGV. The CDR3 spans 13 residues. CDR3 sequence: CASSFNADQPQHF. CDR3 nucleotide sequence: TGTGCCAGCAGCTTTAACGCGGATCAGCCCCAGCATTTT.